This T cell receptor (beta chain) was identified in a study of cytotoxic CD8 clonotypes in ibrutinib-treated CLL. Generated by immunoSEQ multiplex PCR, the TCRdb table keeps only in-frame clones and is missing some. The sample consists of a few hundred thousand clones, around four fifths of them appearing once. The CDR3 runs 18 residues. Unmatched junction bases numbered 15, after V lost 5 bases and J lost 3 bases. Germline V CDR1 and CDR2: SGHTS, YDEGEE. The specimen comprised PBMCs, sampled before ibrutinib treatment. The V gene is TRBV5-8, the J gene TRBJ2-3; 10 nucleotides align to TRBD1. The receptor was derived from a human donor with chronic lymphocytic leukemia. The CDR3 loop reads CASRRGTGVWVATDTQYF. As DNA, the CDR3 is TGTGCCAGCAGAAGAGGGACAGGGGTATGGGTTGCAACAGATACGCAGTATTTT.